A single sample is the source of the 2 T cell receptor beta chains below, sequenced in a study of T-cell memory formation after mild COVID-19. Via MiXCR, TCRdb re-called the 5' RACE reads, giving one row per CDR3 protein. The table lists tens of thousands of distinct CDR3 sequences, approximately 12% of them singletons. Sequencing was carried out using PBMCs or a T cell subset sorted from them (not recorded which). The receptors originated from a man younger than 35 who had mild COVID-19 (a few samples of this study predate the infection). Cell type and time point are not known.

This clonotype was recorded at least ten times. This chain joins TRBV7-9 and TRBJ2-3; 13 bases agree with TRBD2. Looked up from germline, CDR1 is SEHNR and CDR2 is FQNEAQ (reference sequence). This CDR3 is built from 16 residues. The V and J ends lost 5 bases and 6 bases, in that order; junction bases with no gene match: 8. The CDR3 DNA is TGTGCCAGCAGCGACGGGACTAGCGGGGAAAGGGATACGCAGTATTTT. Translated, it gives CASSDGTSGERDTQYF.

This clonotype was seen a few times. The J gene is TRBJ2-5, the V gene TRBV11-2; TRBD1 agrees at 7 bases. The V gene's germline CDR1 is SGHAT and CDR2 FQNNGV. The CDR3 covers 14 residues. Germline trimming cut 1 base from V and 7 bases from J; bases unmatched to any gene: 6. The CDR3 DNA reads TGTGCCAGCAGCTTAGGGGACAGCCATGGGACCCAGTACTTC. Encoded protein: CASSLGDSHGTQYF. Supplemented by reference TRBV11-2 and TRBJ2-5, the full variable domain reads EAGVAQSPRYKIIEKRQSVAFWCNPISGHATLYWYQQILGQGPKLLIQFQNNGVVDDSQLPKDRFSAERLKGVDSTLKIQPAKLEDSAVYLCASSLGDSHGTQYFGPGTRLLVL.